This T cell receptor beta chain was captured by sequencing in a study of shared clonotypes between healthy human individuals. The run depth of the assay was deep. The assay was immunoSEQ multiplex PCR, and TCRdb's table has in-frame clones only and misses some. The sample consists of about 450,000 clones, roughly 77% of them appearing once. The length of the CDR3 is 18 residues. Germline V lookup: CDR1 MNHEY, CDR2 SMNVEV (reference sequence). On this clone: Mismatch with germline at one junction end may stem from a read error.

The genes are TRBV27 and TRBJ2-7; D not certain. This clonotype was obtained from a woman aged 40 to 50 in good health. Some clones in this sample may be carry-over from other donors' samples. Material: PBMCs. CDR3 loop: CASGLHLRLAVAAYEQYF. The CDR3 nucleotides read TGTGCCAGCGGTTTACACCTCCGACTGGCTGTAGCCGCATACGAGCAGTACTTC.